This T cell receptor (beta chain) was profiled in a study of CD8 T cells in ankylosing spondylitis. This clonotype was recorded at least ten times. Its antigen is not identified. CDR1 and CDR2 (germline): MNHEY, SMNVEV (reference sequence). V shed 5 bases, J shed 4 bases, and the junction held 4 bases outside the gene matches. This CDR3 is 13 amino acids long. TCRdb redid the calling of the 5' RACE reads with MiXCR, one entry per CDR3 protein. Of some 130,000 distinct CDR3 sequences listed, about 7% are singletons. General observations from the study: Earlier studies detected some motif variants in reactive arthritis synovial fluid and blood. Apparently characteristic of ankylosing spondylitis blood was a TCR beta motif (about eight highly homologous variants).

Sequencing was done on a sample of blood, either unsorted or a sorted T cell fraction (not recorded which). The source is a female donor with ankylosing spondylitis or in good health (not recorded which). This chain uses TRBV27 with TRBJ1-1, with 7 bases that match TRBD1. The CDR3 sequence is CASSDRASTEAFF. Here the CDR3 DNA reads TGTGCCAGCAGTGACAGGGCCTCCACTGAAGCTTTCTTT.